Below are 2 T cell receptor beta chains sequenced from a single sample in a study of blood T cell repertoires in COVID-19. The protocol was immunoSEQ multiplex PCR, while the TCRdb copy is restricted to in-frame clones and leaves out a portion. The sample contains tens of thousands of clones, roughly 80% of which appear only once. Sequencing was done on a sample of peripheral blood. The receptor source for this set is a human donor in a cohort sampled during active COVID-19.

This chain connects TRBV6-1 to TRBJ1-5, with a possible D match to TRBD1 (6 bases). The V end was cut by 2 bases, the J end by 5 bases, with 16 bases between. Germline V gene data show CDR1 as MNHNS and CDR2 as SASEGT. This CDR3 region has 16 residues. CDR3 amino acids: CASSELGAGVDQPQHF. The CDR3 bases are TGTGCCAGCAGTGAATTGGGGGCAGGGGTTGATCAGCCCCAGCATTTT.

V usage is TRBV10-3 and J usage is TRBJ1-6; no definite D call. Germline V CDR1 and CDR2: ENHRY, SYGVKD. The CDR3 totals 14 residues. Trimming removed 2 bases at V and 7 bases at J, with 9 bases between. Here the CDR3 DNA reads TGTGCCATCAGTGAGGGGCAAGAAAATTCACCCCTCCACTTT. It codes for CAISEGQENSPLHF.